The source of this T cell receptor beta chain is a study of response to subunit inactivated influenza vaccine. Study results and caveats: Authors suggested few new T cells are recruited by each seasonal influenza vaccination.

TCRdb called the RT-PCR reads again in MiXCR, with one record for every CDR3 protein. The top ten hold 9.5% to 13% of the sample, which has about 530,000 distinct CDR3 sequences, about 12% seen once. The CDR3 consists of 16 residues. V was shortened by 5 bases and J by 3 bases, with 20 bases between the two germline ends. The germline V gene encodes CDR1 MNHEY and CDR2 SVGEGT. This clonotype was seen a handful of times. The antigen is undetermined. This sequence joins TRBV6-2 or TRBV6-3 and TRBJ2-7; either TRBD1 or TRBD2 may supply D (5 bases each). This clonotype was obtained from a man aged 45-65 years who received an inactivated influenza vaccine. The source material was PBMCs from blood, sampled on the day of vaccination. The CDR3 DNA is TGTGCCAGCAGTGACCGGGGTATGGGACGGGACTACGAGCAGTACTTC. Amino acid sequence: CASSDRGMGRDYEQYF.